This passage covers 14 T cell receptor beta chains from one sample sequenced in a study of shared clonotypes between healthy human individuals. The protocol was immunoSEQ multiplex PCR, while the TCRdb copy is restricted to in-frame clones and leaves out a portion. The data hold 2.5 million or so clones, with approximately 92% observed a single time. Sequenced input: naive CD4+ T cells sorted from blood. Subset: CD45RA+ positively selected. Source of these receptors: a man between 18 and 29 years old in good health.

About this clone: The sample contains more than one DNA sequence encoding this CDR3. V gene TRBV6-1 combines with J gene TRBJ1-5, with TRBD1 as a possible D gene (6 bases). V lost 5 bases and J 2 bases, leaving 7 bases between the germline ends. Germline V gene lookup returns CDR1 MNHNS and CDR2 SASEGT. The CDR3 is 13 amino acids. The CDR3 region has the DNA TGTGCCAGCAGTTCAGGGGGCAATCAGCCCCAGCATTTT. Translation gives CASSSGGNQPQHF.

The J gene is TRBJ2-7, the V gene TRBV10-2; no reliable D call. From germline, CDR1 is WSHSY and CDR2 SAAADI. The CDR3 has 15 amino acids. Trimming removed 3 bases from V and 4 bases from J, with 16 bases in between. As DNA, the CDR3 is TGCGCCAGCAGTGACGACCCATCCACTATTTACGAGCAGTACTTC. Translating it yields CASSDDPSTIYEQYF.

This rearrangement joins TRBV5-6 to TRBJ2-3, with D hard to call. Germline V gives CDR1 SGHDT, CDR2 YYEEEE. V lost 1 base and J lost 3, with 12 bases in between. The CDR3 extends over 15 amino acids. The CDR3 nucleotides are TGTGCCAGCAGCTTGCGGTCCGTCCAGACAGATACGCAGTATTTT. This sequence encodes CASSLRSVQTDTQYF.

This chain joins TRBV6-5 and TRBJ2-7; TRBD1 might be the D (5 bases). The CDR3 is 13 amino acids. Germline lookup yields CDR1 MNHEY and CDR2 SVGAGI. Between the trimmed V and J ends, which lost 6 bases and 2 bases, there was a span of 11 bases. The CDR3 protein is CASRTTDTYEQYF. The CDR3 coding sequence is TGTGCCAGCAGGACGACAGATACCTACGAGCAGTACTTC.

This clone has just a few counts. The same CDR3 is also encoded by other DNA sequences in this sample. The CDR3 DNA sequence: TGCGCCAGCAGTGAGTCGAACCAGCCCCAGCATTTT. It encodes CASSESNQPQHF. This rearrangement joins TRBV10-1 to TRBJ1-5, with D uncertain. V dropped 0 bases and J dropped 7 bases, with 4 bases sitting between them. CDR1 is WNHNN, CDR2 SYGVQD, per germline (reference sequence). The CDR3 is made up of 12 amino acids.

On this clone: Other DNA sequences in this sample translate to the same CDR3. The chain employs TRBV9 and TRBJ2-2; D gene ambiguous. The CDR3 is 13 amino acids. V lost 0 bases and J lost 5, with 5 bases in between. Germline CDR1 reads SGDLS; CDR2 reads YYNGEE. CDR3 region: CASSVDGTGELFF. Written as DNA, the CDR3 is TGTGCCAGCAGCGTAGACGGAACCGGGGAGCTGTTTTTT.

The chain combines TRBV6-6 with TRBJ2-5; 8 nucleotides align to TRBD2. CDR3 length: 14 amino acids. Germline lookup yields CDR1 MNHNY and CDR2 SVGAGI (reference sequence). The V gene end was trimmed by 7 bases and the J gene end by 4 bases; junction bases not matched to a gene: 8. The CDR3 spells CASTDESGRETQYF. The CDR3 DNA follows: TGTGCCAGCACCGATGAAAGCGGGAGAGAGACCCAGTACTTC.

V gene TRBV5-1 combines with J gene TRBJ1-3; TRBD1 aligns across 8 bases. The CDR3 runs 15 residues. Germline V gene lookup returns CDR1 SGHRS and CDR2 YFSETQ. V lost 3 bases to trimming and J lost 4 bases; unmatched junction nucleotides: 6. CDR3 nucleotide sequence: TGCGCCAGCAGCTGGTGGACAGGGCCCGGAAACACCATATATTTT. Translating gives CASSWWTGPGNTIYF.

CDR3 nucleotide sequence: TGTGCCAGCAGTGGGTGGGAACGAGAGACCCAGTACTTC. Protein sequence: CASSGWERETQYF. The V and J genes are TRBV25-1 and TRBJ2-5; D gene uncertain. Trimming took 4 bases from V and 4 from J, leaving 10 bases between them. The CDR3 is 13 amino acids. Looked up from germline, CDR1 is MGHDK and CDR2 is SYGVNS.

V and J are TRBV6-1 and TRBJ2-3; D gene unclear. The V and J ends lost 3 bases and 4 bases respectively, with 14 bases between them. Germline CDR1 MNHNS, CDR2 SASEGT. The CDR3 covers 15 residues. The CDR3 region has the DNA TGTGCCAGCAGTGATCACACCGACCGGGCAGATACGCAGTATTTT. It codes for CASSDHTDRADTQYF.

The chain combines TRBV27 with TRBJ1-2; possibly TRBD1 for D (6 bases). CDR1 is MNHEY and CDR2 is SMNVEV in the germline V gene (reference sequence). The CDR3 sequence is 14 residues long. V lost 6 bases, J lost 8 bases, and 19 bases lay in between. This CDR3 reads CASSRSAPGGGYTF. CDR3 nucleotide sequence: TGTGCCAGCAGCCGTTCTGCCCCGGGGGGCGGCTACACCTTC.

A word on this clone: This same CDR3 is encoded by further DNA sequences in the sample. This chain joins TRBV7-9 and TRBJ1-5; perhaps TRBD1 as D (5 bases). CDR1 is SEHNR, CDR2 FQNEAQ, per germline (reference sequence). The ends were cut back, 5 bases at V and 0 bases at J, with 8 bases in the middle. CDR3 length equals 14 residues. The CDR3 region has the DNA TGTGCCAGCAGCCAACAGGATAGCAATCAGCCCCAGCATTTT. Protein product: CASSQQDSNQPQHF.

V gene TRBV10-1 combines with J gene TRBJ2-5, with D unclear. With the DNA end fitting TRBJ2-7 better, the J assignment may be wrong. The germline gives CDR1 WNHNN, CDR2 SYGVQD (reference sequence). This CDR3 region has 13 residues. DNA for the CDR3: TGCGCCAGCAGTGGGACCGTAACCTACGAGCAGTACTTC. Its translation: CASSGTVTYEQYF.

This clone was seen a few times. V usage is TRBV30 and J usage is TRBJ1-2; TRBD1 is a possible D gene (6 bases). The V gene lost 0 bases and the J gene lost 4 bases, with 12 bases spanning the gap. Germline values: CDR1 GTSNPN, CDR2 SVGIG (reference sequence). The CDR3 contains 14 residues. CDR3 loop: CAWSVSGRGYGYTF. CDR3 bases: TGTGCCTGGAGTGTATCAGGCAGGGGCTATGGCTACACCTTC.